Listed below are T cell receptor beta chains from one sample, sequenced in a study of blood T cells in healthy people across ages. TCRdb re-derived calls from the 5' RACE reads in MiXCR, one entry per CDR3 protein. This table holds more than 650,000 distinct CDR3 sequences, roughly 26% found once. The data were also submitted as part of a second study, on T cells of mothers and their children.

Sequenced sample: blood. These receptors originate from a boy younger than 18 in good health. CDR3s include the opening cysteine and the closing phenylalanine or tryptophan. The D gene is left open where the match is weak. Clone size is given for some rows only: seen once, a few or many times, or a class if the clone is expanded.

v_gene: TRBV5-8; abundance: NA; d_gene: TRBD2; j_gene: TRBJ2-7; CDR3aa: CASSLLLVAGGTYEQYF; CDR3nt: TGTGCCAGCAGCTTGCTGTTAGTAGCGGGGGGCACCTACGAGCAGTACTTC
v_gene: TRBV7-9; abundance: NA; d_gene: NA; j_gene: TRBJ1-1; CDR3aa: CASRLLPMNTEAFF; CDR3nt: TGTGCCAGCAGGCTGCTACCCATGAACACTGAAGCTTTCTTT
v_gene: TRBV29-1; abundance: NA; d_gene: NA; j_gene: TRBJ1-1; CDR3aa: CSVPQELNTEAFF; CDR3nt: TGCAGCGTTCCGCAGGAGCTGAACACTGAAGCTTTCTTT
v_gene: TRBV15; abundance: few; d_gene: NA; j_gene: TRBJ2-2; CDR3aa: CATSRDGGARVAGELFF; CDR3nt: TGTGCCACCAGCAGAGATGGCGGTGCTCGGGTAGCCGGGGAGCTGTTTTTT
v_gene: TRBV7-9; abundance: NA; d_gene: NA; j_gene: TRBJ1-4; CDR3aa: CASSTDRMRDEKLFF; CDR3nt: TGTGCCAGCAGCACGGACCGGATGCGGGATGAAAAACTGTTTTTT
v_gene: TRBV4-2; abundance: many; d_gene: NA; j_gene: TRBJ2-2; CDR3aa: CASSQGLDRGSGELFF; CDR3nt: TGTGCCAGCAGCCAAGGACTGGATCGGGGGTCCGGGGAGCTGTTTTTT
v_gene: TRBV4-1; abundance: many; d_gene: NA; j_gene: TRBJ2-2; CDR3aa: CASSQAPLRNTGELFF; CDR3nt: TGCGCCAGCAGCCAAGCCCCACTTAGAAACACCGGGGAGCTGTTTTTT
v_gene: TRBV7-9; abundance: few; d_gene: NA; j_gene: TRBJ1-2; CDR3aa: CASSRPRGGYTF; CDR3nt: TGTGCCAGCAGCCGACCAAGGGGCGGCTACACCTTC
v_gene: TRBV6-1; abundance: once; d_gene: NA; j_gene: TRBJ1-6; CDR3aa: CASKEAGSPLHF; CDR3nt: TGTGCCAGCAAAGAGGCCGGTTCACCCCTCCACTTT
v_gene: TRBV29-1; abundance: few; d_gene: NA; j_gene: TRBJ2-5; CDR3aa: CSVYLGGPRQTQYF; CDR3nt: TGCAGCGTTTACCTGGGTGGCCCCCGGCAGACCCAGTACTTC